This T cell receptor (beta chain) was captured in a study of blood T cell repertoires in COVID-19 (dated by TCRdb to about 2020). Notes on the research overall: Collaborator samples came from the United States, Italy and Spain and covered acute and convalescent phases of COVID-19. Where available, HLA class I and class II types were taken from metadata supplied by the sample provider and were not determined by assay-based typing. The sample metadata nearly always contained a de-identified subject ID, COVID-19 status, age in years and sex. The samples were drawn from the first 160 participants of the ongoing ImmuneRACE study and from some 1,300 subjects provided by 6 global collaborators. The repertoires were released in a freely available public database meant as a resource for research on the immune response to SARS-CoV-2. The material from the prospective study consisted of cDNA or gDNA derived from T cells, B-cell-depleted T cells, or PBMCs. The dataset comprised deeply sampled blood TCRbeta repertoires from subjects exposed to, actively infected with, or recovered from COVID-19. What the research found in general, with its limitations: The quantity of clinical and demographic metadata differed by source and by participant and was supplied without curation.

At one collaborating source in Seattle, patients were enrolled during active infection and were followed longitudinally through the course of disease. Collaborating institutions collected whole blood in K2EDTA tubes following their own protocols. For TCRbeta analysis, collaborators shipped samples as frozen whole blood, isolated PBMCs, or DNA extracted from either of those sample types. From a lookup of the germline V gene, CDR1 and CDR2 are MGHDK and SYGVNS. Between the V and J ends, shortened by 5 bases and 2 bases respectively, the junction contains 14 bases. Inclusive of the bounding cysteine and phenylalanine, the CDR3 is 15 residues long. CDR3 DNA is the only sequence kept; it has 45 bases, read in frame from the first base. TCRbeta CDR3 regions were amplified from genomic DNA by means of the immunoSEQ Assay, a bias-controlled multiplex PCR. Concerning the study's data processing: The number of nucleated cells in each sample was estimated by amplification of reference gene primers within the assay. To quantify the absolute abundance of each unique TCRbeta CDR3 rearrangement, sequence reads were collapsed and filtered. For each sample, productive Simpson clonality was calculated by taking the square root of Simpson's diversity index across productive rearrangements. Here the immuneACCESS table is served through TCRdb, limited to in-frame sequences with V and J called. Missing clones are a known gap in these copies; in checked studies unresolved V genes cover under half, and the rest lacks a known reason. D and trimming come from the DNA, and the V and J calls and clone size come from that table. The sample table holds more than 60,000 clones, of which under 85% were seen once. The top ten clonotypes cover about an eighth of the sample.

Concerning this clone: Its recognized antigen is unknown. Base qualities are not provided; no much larger clone lies one nucleotide away.

The rearranged chain carries TRBV25-1 and TRBJ2-3; TRBD1 could be the D gene, as 6 bases match. The sequence was collected from a man aged 45-65 years with COVID-19, enrolled during active disease. Source material: peripheral blood. The DNA sequence is given as TGTGCCAGCAGTTCCAGGGGCGGCTCCACAGATACGCAGTATTTT. It is translated as CASSSRGGSTDTQYF.